Shown below are 22 T cell receptor beta chains from a single sample sequenced in a study of CD8 T cells in Susac syndrome (dated by TCRdb to between 2019 and 2020). Library generation was performed with the immunoSEQ multiplex PCR assay. RNA was extracted using the RNeasy kit, and roughly 0.45 to 1 microgram was reverse transcribed with random hexamers. TCRdb itself trimmed the public reads at Q25 with fastp, ran MiXCR and retained productive beta chains. Each entry is one CDR3 protein sequence, shown with its most common DNA and genes. This sample comprises around 90,000 distinct CDR3 sequences, about 95% of them detected only once. The ten biggest clones cover 0.55% to 0.75% of the sample. The sequenced sample consisted of CD8+ T cells from PBMCs. These receptors were obtained from a human donor with Susac syndrome.

The chain uses TRBV20-1 and TRBJ2-7; either TRBD1 or TRBD2 may fit D (7 bases each). The CDR3 sequence is 16 residues long. CDR1 and CDR2 (germline): DFQATT, SNEGSKA (reference sequence). V lost 6 bases and J 1 base, leaving 22 bases between the germline ends. The DNA for the CDR3 is TGCAGTGCAGGGGGGGCAAAGGACAGGTCGTCCTACGAGCAGTACTTC. Translating it yields CSAGGAKDRSSYEQYF.

This sequence joins TRBV5-1 and TRBJ2-5; weak D call: TRBD2 (5 bases). The germline V and J ends were trimmed by 0 bases and 3 bases, with 9 bases remaining between them. CDR3 length equals 14 residues. Germline values: CDR1 SGHRS, CDR2 YFSETQ. The CDR3, as DNA: TGCGCCAGCAGCTTGGCTTTCGGGGAAGAGACCCAGTACTTC. It specifies CASSLAFGEETQYF. Supplemented by reference TRBV5-1 and TRBJ2-5, the full variable domain reads KAGVTQTPRYLIKTRGQQVTLSCSPISGHRSVSWYQQTPGQGLQFLFEYFSETQRNKGNFPGRFSGRQFSNSRSEMNVSTLELGDSALYLCASSLAFGEETQYFGPGTRLLVL.

This chain joins TRBV29-1 and TRBJ2-3; D may be TRBD1 or TRBD2 (5 bases each). CDR1 is SQVTM and CDR2 is ANQGSEA in the germline V gene. V was cut by 4 bases and J by 0 bases, with 14 bases left in between. The length of the CDR3 is 15 residues. The CDR3 sequence: CSVVGSGGSTDTQYF. CDR3 nucleotide sequence: TGCAGCGTTGTGGGGTCTGGGGGTAGCACAGATACGCAGTATTTT.

The chain has TRBV20-1 and TRBJ2-7, with 7 bases lining up with TRBD2. This CDR3 is 13 amino acids long. V lost 5 bases and J lost 6; bases outside the gene matches: 10. Germline V gene sequence: CDR1 DFQATT, CDR2 SNEGSKA (reference sequence). The CDR3 sequence: CSAALAVSLEQYF. In DNA, the CDR3 is TGCAGTGCTGCCCTAGCGGTCTCGCTCGAGCAGTACTTC.

The chain couples TRBV12-5 to TRBJ1-1, with D possibly TRBD1 on 6 matching bases. This CDR3 region has 13 residues. CDR1 is LGHNT and CDR2 is FRNRAP in the germline V gene. The V end was cut by 7 bases, the J end by 4 bases, with 13 bases between. The CDR3: CASDNTGTTEAFF. CDR3 coding DNA: TGTGCTAGTGACAATACAGGGACCACTGAAGCTTTCTTT.

The chain employs TRBV6-2 or TRBV6-3 and TRBJ2-7; D gene uncertain. The ends were cut back, 0 bases at V and 6 bases at J, with 6 bases in the middle. The length of the CDR3 is 12 residues. Germline CDR1 reads MNHEY; CDR2 reads SVGEGT. The CDR3 sequence: CASSYSDFEQYF. Written as DNA, the CDR3 is TGTGCCAGCAGTTACTCGGATTTCGAGCAGTACTTC.

The chain couples TRBV4-3 to TRBJ1-3; D gene ambiguous. V lost 4 bases and J lost 1, with 8 bases in between. CDR1 and CDR2 from the germline V gene are LGHNA and YSLEER. The CDR3 is 14 amino acids. In DNA, the CDR3 is TGCGCCAGCAGCCCCTACAAGTCTGGAAACACCATATATTTT. This gives the protein CASSPYKSGNTIYF.

V gene TRBV5-1 combines with J gene TRBJ1-2; D is unresolved. The CDR3 runs 15 residues. With 7 bases removed from V and 3 bases from J, the gap between germline ends came to 19 bases. Germline loops: CDR1 SGHRS, CDR2 YFSETQ. As DNA, the CDR3 is TGCGCCAGCGCCCTGGGTGAGGAACTTTACTATGGCTACACCTTC. It is translated as CASALGEELYYGYTF.

The table lists this clonotype with a count of one. CDR3 bases: TGTGCCACCAGAGCGCAGGGGAAGACCGGGGAGCTGTTTTTT. Protein product: CATRAQGKTGELFF. This chain links TRBV24-1 with TRBJ2-2; possible D gene TRBD1, 6 bases. The CDR3 runs 14 residues. V was cut by 7 bases and J by 5 bases, with 13 bases left in between. Germline V CDR1 and CDR2: KGHDR, SFDVKD.

This clonotype was observed once. The CDR3 bases are TGTGCCAGCAGTTTGGATGGAAACACCATATATTTT. It encodes CASSLDGNTIYF. This chain uses TRBV28 with TRBJ1-3, with D unclear. Germline-derived CDR1 and CDR2 are MDHEN and SYDVKM. The CDR3 is made up of 12 amino acids. The V end was cut by 3 bases, the J end by 3 bases, with 3 bases between.

This clonotype appeared a few times. CDR3 DNA: TGTGCCAGCAGTTTAAGGGGCAATCAGCCCCAGCATTTT. It specifies CASSLRGNQPQHF. The V and J genes are TRBV12-3 or TRBV12-4 and TRBJ1-5; D unresolved. The CDR3 consists of 13 residues. The germline V and J ends were trimmed by 2 bases and 2 bases, with 4 bases remaining between them.

The gene calls are TRBV30 and TRBJ1-1, with a tentative D call TRBD1 (6 bases). V was clipped by 4 bases and J by 0 bases, with 6 bases between them. Germline lookup yields CDR1 GTSNPN and CDR2 SVGIG (reference sequence). This CDR3 has 12 residues. The CDR3 bases are TGTGCCTGGACAGGGGTGAACACTGAAGCTTTCTTT. It specifies CAWTGVNTEAFF. The full variable domain, completed using reference TRBV30 and TRBJ1-1, is SQTIHQWPATLVQPVGSPLSLECTVEGTSNPNLYWYRQAAGRGLQLLFYSVGIGQISSEVPQNLSASRPQDRQFILSSKKLLLSDSGFYLCAWTGVNTEAFFGQGTRLTVV.

This chain links TRBV20-1 with TRBJ1-2; D is possibly TRBD1 (5 bases). The CDR3 loop spans 13 amino acids. Deletions cut 5 bases from V and 1 base from J, with 11 bases between. Looked up from germline, CDR1 is DFQATT and CDR2 is SNEGSKA (reference sequence). The CDR3 sequence is CSALRDHNYGYTF. The CDR3 DNA is TGCAGTGCTCTCAGGGACCATAACTATGGCTACACCTTC.

The rearrangement uses TRBV7-9 and TRBJ1-6, with 8 bases lining up with TRBD1. CDR1 SEHNR and CDR2 FQNEAQ come from the germline V gene (reference sequence). V shed 5 bases, J shed 11 bases, and the junction held 8 bases outside the gene matches. The CDR3 consists of 14 residues. DNA for the CDR3: TGTGCCAGCAGCCCCGGACAGGGATATGCACCCCTCCACTTT. Translated: CASSPGQGYAPLHF.

J is TRBJ1-1 and V is TRBV9; D unresolved. V lost 2 bases and J lost 1, with 6 bases in between. Germline V CDR1 and CDR2: SGDLS, YYNGEE. This CDR3 region has 13 residues. The CDR3 sequence: CASSVRSNTEAFF. CDR3 in DNA: TGTGCCAGCAGCGTTCGATCGAACACTGAAGCTTTCTTT.

The V call is TRBV5-1, the J call TRBJ1-1, with 8 bases that match TRBD1. The J segment lost 2 bases and the V segment lost 2 bases, leaving 8 bases of the junction unmatched. This CDR3 is built from 16 residues. The V gene's germline CDR1 is SGHRS and CDR2 YFSETQ. The CDR3 is CASSFQGAVGNTEAFF. CDR3 DNA: TGCGCCAGCAGCTTCCAGGGGGCGGTAGGAAACACTGAAGCTTTCTTT.

CDR3 protein: CSARAGIDQPQHF. The CDR3 DNA follows: TGCAGTGCTAGAGCGGGGATCGATCAGCCCCAGCATTTT. V gene TRBV20-1 combines with J gene TRBJ1-5; D not certain. Germline V lookup: CDR1 DFQATT, CDR2 SNEGSKA (reference sequence). V was shortened by 1 base and J by 5 bases, with 9 bases between the two germline ends. This CDR3 region has 13 residues.

The chain carries TRBV30 and TRBJ2-3; D is ambiguous. The V gene lost 7 bases and the J gene lost 2 bases, with 13 bases spanning the gap. The CDR3 is 13 residues long. In germline, CDR1 is GTSNPN, CDR2 SVGIG (reference sequence). CDR3 sequence (DNA): TGTGCCTTGGACCTATCTAACACAGATACGCAGTATTTT. It encodes CALDLSNTDTQYF.

The chain couples TRBV3-1 to TRBJ2-3; 9 bases are a match to TRBD2. The CDR3 contains 17 residues. The germline V gene has CDR1 LGHDT and CDR2 YNNKEL (reference sequence). J lost 4 bases, V lost 0 bases, and 8 bases had no gene match. The CDR3 sequence: CASSQDNLAGFPDTQYF. The CDR3 DNA is TGTGCCAGCAGCCAAGATAACCTAGCGGGGTTCCCAGATACGCAGTATTTT.

The chain has TRBV6-2 or TRBV6-3 and TRBJ2-1; D unclear. The germline V gene encodes CDR1 MNHEY and CDR2 SVGEGT. This CDR3 contains 11 residues. V lost 7 bases, J lost 13 bases, and 14 bases lay in between. This CDR3 is CASNNDILQFF. CDR3 DNA: TGTGCCAGCAACAACGACATTCTACAGTTCTTC.

The V and J genes are TRBV9 and TRBJ2-1; D is perhaps TRBD1 (5 bases). The CDR3 has 16 amino acids. V was pared by 0 bases and J by 2 bases, with 12 bases between. In germline, CDR1 is SGDLS, CDR2 YYNGEE. This CDR3 is CASSVAQETAYNEQFF. DNA for the CDR3: TGTGCCAGCAGCGTAGCTCAGGAGACAGCCTACAATGAGCAGTTCTTC.

CDR3 DNA sequence: TGTGCCAGCTCACCACTCGTAGGGGGCCAAAATTCACCCCTCCACTTT. Translating it yields CASSPLVGGQNSPLHF. V usage is TRBV18 and J usage is TRBJ1-6; TRBD1 aligns across 7 bases. Germline V gene lookup returns CDR1 KGHSH and CDR2 LQKENI. The CDR3 sequence is 16 residues long. V shed 1 base, J shed 7 bases, and the junction held 7 bases outside the gene matches. The complete variable domain, with remaining parts taken from reference TRBV18 and TRBJ1-6, reads NAGVMQNPRHLVRRRGQEARLRCSPMKGHSHVYWYRQLPEEGLKFMVYLQKENIIDESGMPKERFSAEFPKEGPSILRIQQVVRGDSAAYFCASSPLVGGQNSPLHFGNGTRLTVT.